This paragraph reports one T cell receptor (beta chain). Its specificity is unknown. Per germline, CDR1 GTSNPN and CDR2 SVGIG (reference sequence). This CDR3 has 15 amino acids. The V and J ends lost 2 bases and 0 bases, in that order; junction bases with no gene match: 5. Produced via immunoSEQ multiplex PCR; TCRdb's table is partial and in-frame only. The sample lists under 85,000 clones; almost 85% were seen once. This sample was included in a study of OX40 agonist ivuxolimab in advanced cancers. Study-wide background: Patients were dosed intravenously with ivuxolimab at 0.01 to 10 mg/kg every 2 weeks.

General observations from the study: At 0.1 to 3.0 mg/kg, CD4+ and CD8+ blood T cells expanded clonally by week 6.

This specimen consisted of CD4+ or CD8+ T cells sorted from blood, obtained in a trial of the OX40 agonist ivuxolimab. The chain joins TRBV30 to TRBJ2-5; 8 bases map to TRBD2. The receptor was derived from an adult with an advanced solid tumor such as melanoma, head and neck, liver or kidney cancer. CDR3 residues: CAWSPLAGHQETQYF. As DNA, the CDR3 is TGTGCCTGGAGTCCCCTAGCGGGCCACCAAGAGACCCAGTACTTC. The entire variable domain, with the rest obtained from reference TRBV30 and TRBJ2-5, is as follows: SQTIHQWPATLVQPVGSPLSLECTVEGTSNPNLYWYRQAAGRGLQLLFYSVGIGQISSEVPQNLSASRPQDRQFILSSKKLLLSDSGFYLCAWSPLAGHQETQYFGPGTRLLVL.